This T cell receptor (beta chain) stems from a study of tumor-infiltrating lymphocytes in primary liver carcinoma (dated by TCRdb to about 2017). As for the study more broadly: Hepatocellular carcinoma (four) or combined HCC and intrahepatic cholangiocarcinoma (one) was present in the five patients, who were three men and two women aged 30 to 69 years. To link TCRbeta repertoire diversity to the local molecular phenotype, the approximately 24 tumor region samples were profiled with Agilent mRNA microarrays. High reproducibility was observed for the technical replicate repertoires, with mean shared-clone rates approximately 0.9 and correlation coefficients above 0.95. The tumors of the five patients were staged as T1-T3 N0M0, with maximum diameters ranging from roughly 4 to 10 cm. Roughly 3.65 to 7.5 million productive TCRbeta reads were obtained per sample, and no significant difference in read depth was found between tissue types. The study combined TCRbeta repertoire sequencing, expression microarrays and whole-exome sequencing across five regions of each liver tumor, with adjacent normal tissue and blood. TCRbeta repertoire sequencing covered about 35 specimens from 5 patients: approximately 25 tumor regions, 5 adjacent noncancerous liver tissues and 5 peripheral blood samples.

Total RNA and DNA were co-extracted without cell sorting from approximately 20-30 mg of bulk tissue using the AllPrep DNA/RNA mini kit. Surgical resection was performed in China between November 2015 and early 2016 on about 5 patients with histopathologically diagnosed primary liver carcinoma. Patients had chronic HBV infection and were treatment-naive at sampling. Five spatially separated regions were sampled per tumor: superior, inferior, left-lateral and right-lateral poles, plus the tumor centre. Histology showed that every tumor sample contained more than 80% viable tumor cells. Each fresh piece of tumor and adjacent tissue was cut in two, with one half stored in RNAlater at -80 degrees C and the other half sent for histology. Using a constant-region primer and ProtoScript II reverse transcriptase, TCRbeta-specific cDNA was reverse-transcribed from 400 to 550 ng total RNA. Three nested multiplex PCR rounds, following a slightly modified ARM-PCR procedure, were used to build the TCRbeta libraries. The first two PCR rounds used multiplex TRBV1-TRBV30 forward primers with a Cbeta reverse primer, each for around 10 cycles. A final 25-cycle PCR with Deep VentR polymerase added sample barcodes and Illumina adapters. Before sequencing, amplicons between 200 and 500 bp were purified from gel using a QIAquick gel extraction kit. An Illumina HiSeq 2500 was used to sequence the TCRbeta amplicons with 250-bp paired-end reads. Per the authors' processing: Quality trimming of reads was performed with Trimmomatic v0.33, and paired reads were merged with FLASH v1.2.11 so that full CDR3 sequences could be recovered. MiGEC v1.2.1b assigned V, D and J germline segments to the rearranged TCRbeta sequences. Clonotype statistics and Shannon-Wiener diversity indices were computed with VDJtools v1.0.0. To cut down on sampling bias, every analysis after diversity analysis relied on just the 250 most abundant clonotypes from each sample. Using fastp at Q25 and MiXCR, TCRdb reprocessed the public reads and kept productive beta chains. Here each entry gathers all rows of one CDR3 protein and keeps the most common genes and DNA. These V and J calls originate from TCRdb's pipeline instead of the authors' own analysis. This sample holds approximately 110,000 distinct CDR3 sequences; roughly 80% were observed only once. Approximately 20% of the sample is in the top ten clones.

For this clonotype: The antigen this receptor binds is unknown. This may come from a read error, since a much larger clone is one base off.

The V end loses 6 bases and the J end loses 2 bases, and a stretch of 11 bases separates them. CDR1 and CDR2 (SNHLY, FYNNEI) derive from the germline V gene. The CDR3 holds 13 amino acids from the cysteine to the phenylalanine. The entry retains the CDR3 DNA only, 39 bases that are in frame from base 1. General findings and caveats noted by the study authors: Because sequencing covered only the TCR beta chain and unpaired alpha chains were not captured, true repertoire diversity is likely underestimated. Repertoire overlap was found to be higher between tumor regions (mean approximately 35%) than between tumor-adjacent (about 17%) or tumor-blood (about 15%) pairs, consistent with antigen-driven expansion. Since the samples were bulk and unsorted, there was no way to compare CD4+ and CD8+ T cell repertoires. Compared with blood, tumors had a significantly larger share of the repertoire taken up by the top 250 clones (p = 0.039). Only four or five patients were included in the study, and the authors note that the findings should be validated in a larger study. Only about 7.5-25% of top clones were found in all five regions of a tumor, suggesting spatial heterogeneity of tumor-infiltrating T cells.

The source of this sequence is a man aged 35 to 55 with primary liver carcinoma and hepatitis B virus infection. This receptor chain uses TRBV2 and TRBJ2-7; the D gene assignment is perhaps TRBD1 or TRBD2, with each matching 5 bases. The sequenced sample consisted of liver tumor tissue from sampling region 3. The cell subset or site label here, explained by the study, means: tumor region T3, left-lateral pole. The nucleotides are TGTGCCAGCAGACCAGGGACGCCCTACGAGCAGTACTTC. Its protein product is CASRPGTPYEQYF.